Listed here are 10 T cell receptor beta chains from one sample, sequenced in a study of blood T cell repertoires in COVID-19. Method: immunoSEQ multiplex PCR; TCRdb's copy keeps in-frame clones and lacks some. In the table there are over 300,000 clones, 85% to 90% of which are singletons. The sample comprised PBMCs or T cells enriched from blood (not recorded which). Receptors originate from a young woman who had recovered from COVID-19.

This clone was found once. The chain joins TRBV28 to TRBJ2-3, with D possibly being TRBD1 (5 bases). Trimming stripped 6 bases from V and 7 bases from J, with 11 bases between. The V gene's germline CDR1 is MDHEN and CDR2 SYDVKM. This CDR3 contains 12 residues. For the CDR3, the DNA is TGTGCCAGCAGCCGACAGTCGAATACGCAGTATTTT. It codes for CASSRQSNTQYF.

The rearrangement joins TRBV5-4 to TRBJ2-3; D unclear. Trimming removed 0 bases at V and 2 bases at J, with 10 bases between. This CDR3 contains 15 residues. The germline V gene has CDR1 SGHNT and CDR2 YYREEE (reference sequence). The CDR3 loop reads CASSLDSRNTDTQYF. The CDR3 coding sequence is TGTGCCAGCAGCTTGGACTCTAGGAACACAGATACGCAGTATTTT.

The rearrangement joins TRBV28 to TRBJ2-3; 15 bases fit TRBD2. J lost 4 bases, V lost 5 bases, and 13 bases had no gene match. The CDR3 sequence is 19 residues long. Germline assignment: CDR1 MDHEN and CDR2 SYDVKM. The CDR3 is CASSARTSGRVRGPDTQYF. The CDR3 nucleotides are TGTGCCAGCAGTGCTCGGACTAGCGGGAGGGTTAGAGGCCCAGATACGCAGTATTTT.

The V gene is TRBV9, the J gene TRBJ2-1, with TRBD1 matching 10 bases. The V segment lost 0 bases and the J segment 8 bases; nucleotides outside the gene matches: 8. The CDR3 totals 16 residues. Per the germline V gene, CDR1 is SGDLS and CDR2 is YYNGEE. This CDR3 reads CASSVDPRDRGDEQFF. In DNA form, the CDR3 reads TGTGCCAGCAGCGTAGATCCCCGGGACAGGGGCGATGAGCAGTTCTTC.

This clone was seen only a few times. The chain uses TRBV2 and TRBJ2-2; possible D gene TRBD2, 5 bases. Trimming took off 5 bases at V and 1 base at J, with 23 bases between the two ends. The germline gives CDR1 SNHLY, CDR2 FYNNEI. The CDR3 spans 19 residues. For the CDR3, the DNA is TGTGCCAGCAGTACGGAGGTGGGTCTTAAGTCCTGGAACACCGGGGAGCTGTTTTTT. This gives the protein CASSTEVGLKSWNTGELFF.

The V call is TRBV19, the J call TRBJ2-7; the D is unclear. Trimming left V 5 bases short and J 1 base short, with 24 bases between. The CDR3 runs 18 residues. CDR1 and CDR2 from the germline V gene are LNHDA and SQIVND (reference sequence). This CDR3 is CASSVKTSRMRQSYEQYF. In nucleotides, the CDR3 is TGTGCCAGTAGTGTCAAAACCTCAAGGATGAGGCAATCCTACGAGCAGTACTTC.

The chain combines TRBV30 with TRBJ1-5; 7 bases match TRBD1. This CDR3 is built from 16 residues. V shed 3 bases, J shed 3 bases, and the junction held 11 bases outside the gene matches. The germline gives CDR1 GTSNPN, CDR2 SVGIG (reference sequence). CDR3 nucleotides: TGTGCCTGGAGCGACGGTGGCAGGGGGTCCAATCAGCCCCAGCATTTT. Translating it yields CAWSDGGRGSNQPQHF.

This sequence joins TRBV12-3 or TRBV12-4 and TRBJ1-2; D ambiguous. Trimming took off 6 bases at V and 8 bases at J, with 10 bases between the two ends. This CDR3 has 11 amino acids. Written as DNA, the CDR3 is TGTGCCAGCAGATCTACCGGGGGCTACACCTTC. Translation: CASRSTGGYTF.

Only one count was recorded for this clone. The chain combines TRBV27 with TRBJ2-1, with TRBD1 matching 7 bases. CDR1 and CDR2 from the germline V gene are MNHEY and SMNVEV (reference sequence). CDR3 length: 15 amino acids. Germline trimming cut 5 bases from V and 2 bases from J; bases unmatched to any gene: 6. The CDR3 DNA reads TGTGCCAGCAGTCCCGGGACAGTAGCCTACAATGAGCAGTTCTTC. It is translated as CASSPGTVAYNEQFF.

V and J are TRBV28 and TRBJ1-6; 8 positions match TRBD1. The CDR3 totals 16 residues. Germline trimming cut 3 bases from V and 9 bases from J; bases unmatched to any gene: 10. Germline CDR1 MDHEN, CDR2 SYDVKM. Written as DNA, the CDR3 is TGTGCCAGCAGTTTTCCCTTTGGACAGGGAGGTTCACCCCTCCACTTT. The encoded protein is CASSFPFGQGGSPLHF.